The 10 T cell receptor beta chains in this list originate from one sample, sequenced in a study of cytomegalovirus exposure and HLA in healthy donors. Use of 60 Vbeta and 13 Jbeta primers characterized the PCR. TCRdb's copy holds only in-frame clones and misses some; the assay was immunoSEQ multiplex PCR. The table lists roughly 180,000 clones, about 83% of them singletons. Input material: PBMCs. Source of these receptors: a woman aged 25 to 39 in good health and CMV-seropositive.

The V gene is TRBV9, the J gene TRBJ2-7, with 11 positions matching TRBD2. The junction had 11 bases not matched to a gene; V was cut back by 4 bases and J by 5 bases. CDR3 size: 16 residues. Germline V gives CDR1 SGDLS, CDR2 YYNGEE. The CDR3 region has the DNA TGTGCCAGCAGCCCTTTTCCTATAGCGGGAGGGAACGAGCAGTACTTC. Translated, it gives CASSPFPIAGGNEQYF.

A single count supports this clone. The V gene is TRBV7-9, the J gene TRBJ2-7; 7 nucleotides match TRBD1. Losses at the gene ends were 6 bases for V and 6 bases for J; bases not matched to a gene: 11. This CDR3 region has 14 residues. The V gene's germline CDR1 is SEHNR and CDR2 FQNEAQ (reference sequence). The CDR3 nucleotides read TGTGCCAGCAGTCTACAGGGGCCCCCTGGCGAGCAGTACTTC. It is translated as CASSLQGPPGEQYF.

This clone was counted once. The chain couples TRBV9 to TRBJ1-5, with D hard to call. The CDR3 runs to 15 residues. CDR1 is SGDLS and CDR2 is YYNGEE in the germline V gene. Trimming removed 2 bases from V and 4 bases from J, with 13 bases in between. CDR3: CASSVRVFSNQPQHF. CDR3 sequence (DNA): TGTGCCAGCAGCGTCCGGGTCTTCTCAAATCAGCCCCAGCATTTT.

The chain employs TRBV27 and TRBJ2-7; a possible D gene is TRBD2 (5 bases). The CDR3 extends over 13 amino acids. With 6 bases removed from V and 4 bases from J, the gap between germline ends came to 13 bases. Germline V gene lookup returns CDR1 MNHEY and CDR2 SMNVEV (reference sequence). In nucleotides, the CDR3 is TGTGCCAGCAGGGCGGGTCCCATATACGAGCAGTACTTC. Translation gives CASRAGPIYEQYF.

The genes are TRBV28 and TRBJ1-1; D uncertain. The germline V gene encodes CDR1 MDHEN and CDR2 SYDVKM. The length of the CDR3 is 13 residues. Trimming took 8 bases from V and 4 from J, leaving 14 bases between them. CDR3 sequence reads: CASLVVPGTEAFF. The CDR3 bases are TGTGCCAGCCTCGTCGTGCCGGGCACTGAAGCTTTCTTT.

This chain links TRBV28 with TRBJ1-2; D perhaps matches TRBD1 (5 bases). Trimming pared 10 bases from V and 0 bases from J, leaving 18 bases between. Germline CDR1 reads MDHEN; CDR2 reads SYDVKM. The CDR3 totals 15 residues. CDR3 DNA: TGTGCCACCCCCATTGGGCAGGGAACTAACTATGGCTACACCTTC. Encoded protein: CATPIGQGTNYGYTF.

This clone was seen more than once but under ten times. The rearrangement uses TRBV4-2 and TRBJ2-2; D uncertain. Trimming took 0 bases from V and 4 from J, leaving 15 bases between them. The CDR3 extends over 17 amino acids. CDR1 is LGHNA, CDR2 YNFKEQ, per germline. Here the CDR3 DNA reads TGTGCCAGCAGCCAAGATGTTCCCGGGTATGGCACCGGGGAGCTGTTTTTT. Translating gives CASSQDVPGYGTGELFF.

Concerning this clone: Other DNA variants within this sample encode the same CDR3. This chain's CDR3 is CASSTRQDGKTQYF. In nucleotides, the CDR3 is TGTGCCAGCAGCACACGGCAGGATGGCAAGACCCAGTACTTC. V is TRBV7-9 and J is TRBJ2-5; no clear D. The CDR3 spans 14 residues. The V and J ends lost 5 bases and 6 bases respectively, with 16 bases between them. The germline CDR1 and CDR2 sequences are SEHNR and FQNEAQ (reference sequence).

CDR3 residues: CASSFNSPSTDTQYF. The CDR3 DNA reads as TGTGCCAGCAGCTTCAACAGCCCTAGCACAGATACGCAGTATTTT. J is TRBJ2-3 and V is TRBV7-9; no reliable D call. Germline loops: CDR1 SEHNR, CDR2 FQNEAQ (reference sequence). CDR3 length: 15 amino acids. Trimming stripped 3 bases from V and 0 bases from J, with 10 bases between. The full variable domain, with the rest looked up from reference TRBV7-9 and TRBJ2-3, is DTGVSQNPRHKITKRGQNVTFRCDPISEHNRLYWYRQTLGQGPEFLTYFQNEAQLEKSRLLSDRFSAERPKGSFSTLEIQRTEQGDSAMYLCASSFNSPSTDTQYFGPGTRLTVL.

As regards this clone: A junction boundary mismatches the germline segment, possibly from a read error. The chain recombines TRBV11-2 with TRBJ2-7, with 12 positions matching TRBD2. This CDR3 is built from 13 residues. The V gene's germline CDR1 is SGHAT and CDR2 FQNNGV. The CDR3 is CASSWVTSGRLLF. CDR3 coding DNA: TGTGCCAGCAGCTGGGTCACTAGCGGGAGGCTTCTCTTC.